This T cell receptor beta chain was captured in a study of immune evolution from preneoplasia to lung adenocarcinoma. Overall study results and limits: From normal lung to invasive adenocarcinoma, top clone frequencies appeared to decrease. KRAS-mutant nodules had the highest T cell clonality.

Nucleic acids came from premalignant or tumor cells enriched by macro-dissection. Here immunoSEQ multiplex PCR was the method, and the copy in TCRdb shows in-frame clones only, minus some. This table holds over 11,000 clones, around 80% found once. CDR1 and CDR2 (germline): MGHRA, YSYEKL. J gave up 9 bases and V 1 base, and 21 bases lay outside the gene matches. The CDR3 extends over 22 amino acids. Concerning this clone itself: The antigen is unknown.

V gene TRBV4-1 combines with J gene TRBJ2-1; 16 bases fit TRBD2. The clonotype originates from a person between 65 and 79 years old with lung adenocarcinoma. Sequenced sample: FFPE minimally invasive lung adenocarcinoma tissue. CDR3 region: CASSQVRGLAGGPFGGQSEQFF. The CDR3 nucleotides are TGCGCCAGCAGCCAAGTCCGGGGACTAGCGGGGGGGCCGTTCGGCGGCCAAAGTGAGCAGTTCTTC.